This TCR beta chain is from a study of OX40 agonist ivuxolimab in advanced cancers. V was cut by 0 bases and J by 4 bases, with 4 bases left in between. This CDR3 spans 13 amino acids. Per germline, CDR1 SGHTA and CDR2 FQGNSA. Repertoires were generated with immunoSEQ multiplex PCR, while TCRdb's copy carries only in-frame clones and drops some. The sample includes tens of thousands of clones, 70% to 90% of them seen just once. Overall study results and limits: Relative to CD4+, CD8+ T cells held more expanded clones on average. What antigens the expanded peripheral T cells recognized was never established.

Comments on this clone: Its antigen is still unknown.

Here the sequenced sample was CD4+ or CD8+ T cells sorted from blood, taken in a trial of the OX40 agonist ivuxolimab. This receptor was obtained from an adult with an advanced solid tumor such as melanoma, head and neck, liver or kidney cancer. V is TRBV7-2 and J is TRBJ2-1, with no clear D. The chain's CDR3 is CASSLARYNEQFF. In nucleotides, the CDR3 is TGTGCCAGCAGCTTAGCAAGATACAATGAGCAGTTCTTC.